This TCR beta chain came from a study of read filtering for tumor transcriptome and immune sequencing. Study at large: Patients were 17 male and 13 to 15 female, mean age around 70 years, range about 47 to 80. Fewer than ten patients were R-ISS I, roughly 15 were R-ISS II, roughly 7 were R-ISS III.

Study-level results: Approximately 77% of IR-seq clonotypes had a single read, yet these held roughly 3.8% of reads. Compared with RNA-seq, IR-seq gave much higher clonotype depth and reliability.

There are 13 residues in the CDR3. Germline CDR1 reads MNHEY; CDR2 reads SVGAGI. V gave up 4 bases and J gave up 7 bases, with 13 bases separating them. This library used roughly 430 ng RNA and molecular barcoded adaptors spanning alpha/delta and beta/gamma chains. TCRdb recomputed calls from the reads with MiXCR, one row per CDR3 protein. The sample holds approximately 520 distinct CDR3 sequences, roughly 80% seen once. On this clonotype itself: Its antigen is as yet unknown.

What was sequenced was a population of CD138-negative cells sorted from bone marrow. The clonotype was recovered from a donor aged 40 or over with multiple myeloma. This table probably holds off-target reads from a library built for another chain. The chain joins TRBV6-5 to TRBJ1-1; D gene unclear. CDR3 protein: CASSLNPGSEAFF. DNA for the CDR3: TGTGCCAGCAGTTTAAATCCCGGTAGTGAAGCTTTCTTT.